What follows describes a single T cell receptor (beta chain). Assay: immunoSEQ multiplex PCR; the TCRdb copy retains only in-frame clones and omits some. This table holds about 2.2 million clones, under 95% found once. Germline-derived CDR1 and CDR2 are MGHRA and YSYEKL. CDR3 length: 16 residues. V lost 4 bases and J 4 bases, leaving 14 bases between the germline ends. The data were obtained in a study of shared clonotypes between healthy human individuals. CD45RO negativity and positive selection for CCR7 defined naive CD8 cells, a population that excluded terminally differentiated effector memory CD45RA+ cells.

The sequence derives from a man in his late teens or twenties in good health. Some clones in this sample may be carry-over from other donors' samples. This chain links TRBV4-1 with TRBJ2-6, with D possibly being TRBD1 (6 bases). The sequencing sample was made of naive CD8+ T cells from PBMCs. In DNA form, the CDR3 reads TGCGCCAGCAGCCCTACTTCCGGGACAGGGGCCAACGTCCTGACTTTC. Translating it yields CASSPTSGTGANVLTF.